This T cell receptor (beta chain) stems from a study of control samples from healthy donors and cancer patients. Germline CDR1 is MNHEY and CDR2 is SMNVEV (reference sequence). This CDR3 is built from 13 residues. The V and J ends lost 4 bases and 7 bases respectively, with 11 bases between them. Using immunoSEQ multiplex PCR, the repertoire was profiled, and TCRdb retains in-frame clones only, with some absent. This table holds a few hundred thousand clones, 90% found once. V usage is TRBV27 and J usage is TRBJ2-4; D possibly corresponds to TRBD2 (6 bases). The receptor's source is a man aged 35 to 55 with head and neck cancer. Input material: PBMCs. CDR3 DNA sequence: TGTGCCAGCAGTTCCCCGGGACTCAACATTCAGTACTTC. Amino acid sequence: CASSSPGLNIQYF.